The 14 T cell receptor beta chains presented below share a single source sample, sequenced in a study of blood T cell repertoires in COVID-19. This table comes from immunoSEQ multiplex PCR, and its TCRdb copy is limited to in-frame clones, with some not included. The sample records 150,000 to 200,000 clones, around 85% being singletons. Sample: peripheral blood. The receptors shown here come from a human donor with acute or convalescent COVID-19. The donor label of this sample is uncertain.

V gene TRBV9 combines with J gene TRBJ1-1, with D tentatively TRBD1 (6 bases). Germline V CDR1 and CDR2: SGDLS, YYNGEE. CDR3 length: 16 amino acids. V lost 0 bases, J lost 2 bases, and 14 bases lay in between. The CDR3 spells CASSVGLLQGNTEAFF. CDR3 bases: TGTGCCAGCAGCGTAGGACTGTTACAGGGCAACACTGAAGCTTTCTTT.

The chain carries TRBV6-5 and TRBJ1-4; D not certain. The CDR3 extends over 14 amino acids. With 5 bases removed from V and 8 bases from J, the gap between germline ends came to 15 bases. The V gene's germline CDR1 is MNHEY and CDR2 SVGAGI. CDR3 sequence reads: CASSTIPGWEKLFF. DNA for the CDR3: TGTGCCAGCAGTACGATCCCCGGGTGGGAAAAACTGTTTTTT.

The J gene is TRBJ1-1, the V gene TRBV6-5; the match to TRBD1 covers 8 bases. With 7 bases clipped from V and 2 bases from J, the junction kept 9 bases outside the gene matches. The CDR3 runs 15 residues. Germline CDR1 and CDR2: MNHEY and SVGAGI. Here the CDR3 DNA reads TGTGCCAGCAACCCAGGGGACAGGATTAACACTGAAGCTTTCTTT. Its protein product is CASNPGDRINTEAFF.

This chain links TRBV16 with TRBJ2-7; TRBD2 is a possible D gene (5 bases). The CDR3 totals 13 residues. The V end lost 4 bases, the J end lost 4 bases, and 11 bases lay between the germline ends. Germline CDR1 reads KGHSY; CDR2 reads FQNENV. CDR3 residues: CASSPNGGYEQYF. CDR3 in DNA: TGTGCCAGCAGCCCCAACGGAGGATACGAGCAGTACTTC. The full variable domain, rest sourced from reference TRBV16 and TRBJ2-7, is GEEVAQTPKHLVRGEGQKAKLYCAPIKGHSYVFWYQQVLKNEFKFLISFQNENVFDETGMPKERFSAKCLPNSPCSLEIQATKLEDSAVYFCASSPNGGYEQYFGPGTRLTVT.

The chain couples TRBV28 to TRBJ2-5, with 14 bases identical to TRBD2. V shed 5 bases and J 5 bases; nucleotides not matched to a gene: 4. This CDR3 is 15 amino acids long. Per the germline V gene, CDR1 is MDHEN and CDR2 is SYDVKM. The CDR3 coding sequence is TGTGCCAGCAGTCGGACTAGCGGGGGGATGGAGACCCAGTACTTC. Protein sequence: CASSRTSGGMETQYF.

The V gene is TRBV10-3, the J gene TRBJ1-3; TRBD1 matches at 10 bases. The V segment lost 3 bases and the J segment 2 bases; nucleotides outside the gene matches: 1. CDR3 length: 15 residues. CDR1 and CDR2 from the germline V gene are ENHRY and SYGVKD. This CDR3 is CAISEGQGAGNTIYF. CDR3 bases: TGTGCCATCAGTGAAGGACAGGGGGCTGGAAACACCATATATTTT.

The chain recombines TRBV4-1 with TRBJ1-1; 7 bases agree with TRBD1. The CDR3 consists of 15 residues. Germline-derived CDR1 and CDR2 are MGHRA and YSYEKL. V was pared by 3 bases and J by 7 bases, with 11 bases of the junction left unmatched. The CDR3 DNA reads as TGCGCCAGCAGCCAGGCTCGGGACAGCGTTTTTGAAGCTTTCTTT. Translated: CASSQARDSVFEAFF.

The chain couples TRBV6-4 to TRBJ2-3; 8 positions match TRBD2. Germline CDR1 and CDR2: MRHNA and SNTAGT. The V and J ends lost 0 bases and 1 base, in that order; junction bases with no gene match: 0. The CDR3 runs to 15 residues. CDR3 in amino acids: CASSDSSGGTDTQYF. The CDR3 DNA reads as TGTGCCAGCAGTGACTCTAGCGGGGGCACAGATACGCAGTATTTT.

V usage is TRBV9 and J usage is TRBJ2-3; the match to TRBD2 covers 7 bases. The V gene's germline CDR1 is SGDLS and CDR2 YYNGEE. The CDR3 covers 16 residues. J lost 0 bases, V lost 4 bases, and 8 bases had no gene match. The CDR3 spells CASSPPGRGSTDTQYF. The DNA of the CDR3 is TGTGCCAGCAGCCCCCCGGGGAGGGGAAGCACAGATACGCAGTATTTT.

The genes are TRBV6-6 and TRBJ2-1; 9 bases align to TRBD2. The V gene end was trimmed by 4 bases and the J gene end by 16 bases; junction bases not matched to a gene: 5. This CDR3 has 11 residues. CDR1 and CDR2 (germline): MNHNY, SVGAGI (reference sequence). CDR3 sequence reads: CASSSGTSYFF. CDR3 nucleotide sequence: TGTGCCAGCAGTTCCGGGACTAGCTATTTCTTC.

This rearrangement joins TRBV9 to TRBJ1-3; D call uncertain. The CDR3 loop spans 17 amino acids. V was cut by 0 bases and J by 0 bases, with 13 bases left in between. CDR1 is SGDLS, CDR2 YYNGEE, per germline. The CDR3 here is CASSVGIGGSSGNTIYF. The DNA of the CDR3 is TGTGCCAGCAGCGTAGGCATCGGCGGAAGCTCTGGAAACACCATATATTTT.

V and J are TRBV24-1 and TRBJ2-5; TRBD2 aligns across 11 bases. The junction had 7 bases not matched to a gene; V was cut back by 3 bases and J by 5 bases. Germline V gives CDR1 KGHDR, CDR2 SFDVKD. This CDR3 comprises 16 residues. CDR3 sequence reads: CATSDIAGGRGETQYF. The CDR3 DNA is TGTGCCACCAGTGATATAGCGGGGGGGCGCGGGGAGACCCAGTACTTC.

This clone was picked up a small number of times. The chain links TRBV15 to TRBJ2-1, with 14 bases fitting TRBD2. The CDR3 runs to 17 residues. The V and J ends lost 5 bases and 4 bases, in that order; junction bases with no gene match: 7. Germline V gene lookup returns CDR1 LNHNV and CDR2 YYDKDF (reference sequence). CDR3 region: CATSPWTSGGSYNEQFF. In DNA, the CDR3 is TGTGCCACCAGCCCCTGGACTAGCGGGGGGTCGTACAATGAGCAGTTCTTC. The full variable domain, rest sourced from reference TRBV15 and TRBJ2-1, is DAMVIQNPRYQVTQFGKPVTLSCSQTLNHNVMYWYQQKSSQAPKLLFHYYDKDFNNEADTPDNFQSRRPNTSFCFLDIRSPGLGDTAMYLCATSPWTSGGSYNEQFFGPGTRLTVL.

V is TRBV5-6 and J is TRBJ2-2, with D possibly TRBD1 on 5 matching bases. Per germline, CDR1 SGHDT and CDR2 YYEEEE. V was shortened by 3 bases and J by 6 bases, with 18 bases between the two germline ends. The CDR3 is 16 amino acids. The CDR3 DNA is TGTGCCAGCAGCTCCAACGGCCCCACAGGAGCCGGGGAGCTGTTTTTT. Its translation is CASSSNGPTGAGELFF.